Included here is one TCR beta chain sequence, with context. Clones were read by immunoSEQ multiplex PCR, and TCRdb kept only the in-frame ones, dropping some. The sample lists around 180,000 clones, around 80% occurring once. The data stem from a study of blood T cell repertoires in COVID-19. The sequenced sample consisted of peripheral blood. This clonotype was sampled from a woman of 80 years or more with COVID-19, enrolled during active disease.

This chain's CDR3 is CASSVGLAGVADTQYF. CDR3 bases: TGTGCCAGCAGCGTCGGACTAGCGGGAGTGGCAGATACGCAGTATTTT. The genes are TRBV5-4 and TRBJ2-3; 13 bases are shared with TRBD2. This CDR3 has 16 amino acids. The germline V gene has CDR1 SGHNT and CDR2 YYREEE (reference sequence). With V trimmed by 4 bases and J by 4 bases, 6 bases remained unmatched.